This entry is about one T cell receptor beta chain. Its antigen is not known. This record comes from a study of cytomegalovirus exposure and HLA in healthy donors. Germline-derived CDR1 and CDR2 are MNHNS and SASEGT. The CDR3 runs 13 residues. Trimming shortened V by 6 bases and J by 3 bases, and 12 bases separated the two germline ends. Overall study results and limits: Per published accounts, TCR beta sequences correctly predicted the HLA-A and HLA-B alleles of most subjects.

The PCR contained 60 Vbeta and 13 Jbeta primers. The table came from immunoSEQ multiplex PCR; TCRdb's copy has only in-frame clones and leaves some out. The sample carries around 150,000 clones, just over 75% recorded once. Sequences were obtained from PBMCs. The J gene is TRBJ2-7, the V gene TRBV6-1, with D possibly TRBD1 on 6 matching bases. The clonotype comes from a woman aged 40-49 years in good health and CMV-seronegative. The CDR3 here is CASRGQGRYEQYF. CDR3 nucleotides: TGTGCCAGCAGAGGGCAGGGGCGCTACGAGCAGTACTTC.